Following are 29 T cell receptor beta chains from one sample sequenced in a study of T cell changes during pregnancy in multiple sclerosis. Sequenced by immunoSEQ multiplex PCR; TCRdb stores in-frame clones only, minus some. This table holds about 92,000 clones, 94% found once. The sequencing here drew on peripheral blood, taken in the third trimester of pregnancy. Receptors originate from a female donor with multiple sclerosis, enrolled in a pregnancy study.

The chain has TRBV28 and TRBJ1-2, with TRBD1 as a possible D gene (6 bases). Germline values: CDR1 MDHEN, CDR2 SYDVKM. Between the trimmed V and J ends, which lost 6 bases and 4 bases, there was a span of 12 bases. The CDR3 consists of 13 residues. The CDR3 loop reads CASRRTAVYGYTF. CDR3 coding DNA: TGTGCCAGCAGGAGGACAGCAGTCTATGGCTACACCTTC.

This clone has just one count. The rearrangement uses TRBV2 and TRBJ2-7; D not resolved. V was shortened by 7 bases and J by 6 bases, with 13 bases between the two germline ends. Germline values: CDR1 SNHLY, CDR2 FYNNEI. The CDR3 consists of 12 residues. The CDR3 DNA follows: TGTGCCAGCAAATCGTGGCAGGTCGAGCAGTACTTC. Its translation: CASKSWQVEQYF.

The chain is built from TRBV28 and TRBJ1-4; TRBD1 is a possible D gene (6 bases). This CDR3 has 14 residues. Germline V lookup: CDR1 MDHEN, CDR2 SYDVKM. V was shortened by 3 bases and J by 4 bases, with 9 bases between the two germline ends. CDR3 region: CASSLQGFNEKLFF. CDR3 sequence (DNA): TGTGCCAGCAGTTTGCAGGGGTTTAATGAAAAACTGTTTTTT.

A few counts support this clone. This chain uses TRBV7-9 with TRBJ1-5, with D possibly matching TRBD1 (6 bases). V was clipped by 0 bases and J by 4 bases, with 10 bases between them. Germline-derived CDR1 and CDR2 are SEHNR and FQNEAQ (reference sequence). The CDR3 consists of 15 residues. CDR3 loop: CASSLAGQPNQPQHF. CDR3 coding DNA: TGTGCCAGCAGCTTAGCTGGACAGCCGAATCAGCCCCAGCATTTT. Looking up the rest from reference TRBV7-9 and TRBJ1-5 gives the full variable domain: DTGVSQNPRHKITKRGQNVTFRCDPISEHNRLYWYRQTLGQGPEFLTYFQNEAQLEKSRLLSDRFSAERPKGSFSTLEIQRTEQGDSAMYLCASSLAGQPNQPQHFGDGTRLSIL.

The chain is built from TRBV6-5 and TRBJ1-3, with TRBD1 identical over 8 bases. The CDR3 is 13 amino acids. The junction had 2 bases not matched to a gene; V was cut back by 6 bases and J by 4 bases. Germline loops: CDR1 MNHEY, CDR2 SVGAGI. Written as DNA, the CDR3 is TGTGCCAGCAGGACAGGGGAAGGAAACACCATATATTTT. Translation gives CASRTGEGNTIYF.

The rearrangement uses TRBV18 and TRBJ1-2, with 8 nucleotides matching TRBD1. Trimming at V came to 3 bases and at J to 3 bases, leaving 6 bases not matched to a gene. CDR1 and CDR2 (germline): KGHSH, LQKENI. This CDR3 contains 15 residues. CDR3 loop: CASSPPQGVDYGYTF. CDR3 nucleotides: TGTGCCAGCTCACCCCCACAGGGGGTTGACTATGGCTACACCTTC.

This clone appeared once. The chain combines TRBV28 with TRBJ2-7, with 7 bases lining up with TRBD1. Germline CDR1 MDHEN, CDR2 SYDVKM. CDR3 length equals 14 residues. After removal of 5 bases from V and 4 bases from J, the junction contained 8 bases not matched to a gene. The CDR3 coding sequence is TGTGCCAGCAGTCCAGACAGGGCAGTTTACGAGCAGTACTTC. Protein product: CASSPDRAVYEQYF.

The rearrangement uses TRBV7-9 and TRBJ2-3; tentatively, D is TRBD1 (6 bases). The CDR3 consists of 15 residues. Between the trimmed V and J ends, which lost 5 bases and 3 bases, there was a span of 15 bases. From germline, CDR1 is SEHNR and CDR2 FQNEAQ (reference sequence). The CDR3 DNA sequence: TGTGCCAGCAGCGGACCAGGGGTCACGACAGATACGCAGTATTTT. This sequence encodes CASSGPGVTTDTQYF. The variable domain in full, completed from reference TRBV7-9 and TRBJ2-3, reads DTGVSQNPRHKITKRGQNVTFRCDPISEHNRLYWYRQTLGQGPEFLTYFQNEAQLEKSRLLSDRFSAERPKGSFSTLEIQRTEQGDSAMYLCASSGPGVTTDTQYFGPGTRLTVL.

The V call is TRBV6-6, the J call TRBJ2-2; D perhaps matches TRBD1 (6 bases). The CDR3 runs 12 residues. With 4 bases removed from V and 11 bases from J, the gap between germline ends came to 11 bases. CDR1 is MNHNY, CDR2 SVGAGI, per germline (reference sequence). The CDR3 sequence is CASSFQGPELFF. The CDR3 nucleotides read TGTGCCAGCAGTTTCCAGGGGCCCGAGCTGTTTTTT.

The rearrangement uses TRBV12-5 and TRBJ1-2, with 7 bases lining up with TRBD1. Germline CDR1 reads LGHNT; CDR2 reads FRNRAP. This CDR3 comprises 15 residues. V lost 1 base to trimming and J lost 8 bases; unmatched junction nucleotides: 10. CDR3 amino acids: CASGLGQGELYGYTF. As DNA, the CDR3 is TGTGCTAGTGGTTTGGGGCAGGGGGAACTCTACGGCTACACCTTC.

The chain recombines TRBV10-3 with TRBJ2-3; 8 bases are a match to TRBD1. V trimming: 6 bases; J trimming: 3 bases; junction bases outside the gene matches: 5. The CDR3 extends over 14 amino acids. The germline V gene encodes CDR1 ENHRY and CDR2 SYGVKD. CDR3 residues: CAIRGGQGTDTQYF. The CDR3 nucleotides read TGTGCCATCAGGGGCGGACAGGGAACAGATACGCAGTATTTT.

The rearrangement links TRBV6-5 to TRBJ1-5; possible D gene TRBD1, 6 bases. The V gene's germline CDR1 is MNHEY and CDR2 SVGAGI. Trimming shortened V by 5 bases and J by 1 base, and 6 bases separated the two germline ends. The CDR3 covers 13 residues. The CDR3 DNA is TGTGCCAGCAGTACAGGGAGCAATCAGCCCCAGCATTTT. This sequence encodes CASSTGSNQPQHF.

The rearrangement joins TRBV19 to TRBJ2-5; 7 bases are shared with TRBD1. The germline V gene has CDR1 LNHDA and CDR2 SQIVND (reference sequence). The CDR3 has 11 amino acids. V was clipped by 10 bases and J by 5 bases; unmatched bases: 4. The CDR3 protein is CATQGRETQYF. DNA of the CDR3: TGTGCCACACAGGGGCGCGAGACCCAGTACTTC.

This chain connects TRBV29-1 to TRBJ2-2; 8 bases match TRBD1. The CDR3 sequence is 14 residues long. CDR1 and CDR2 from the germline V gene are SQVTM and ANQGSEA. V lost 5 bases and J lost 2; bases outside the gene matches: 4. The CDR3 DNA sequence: TGCAGCGTTACGGGACAGGATAACACCGGGGAGCTGTTTTTT. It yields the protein CSVTGQDNTGELFF.

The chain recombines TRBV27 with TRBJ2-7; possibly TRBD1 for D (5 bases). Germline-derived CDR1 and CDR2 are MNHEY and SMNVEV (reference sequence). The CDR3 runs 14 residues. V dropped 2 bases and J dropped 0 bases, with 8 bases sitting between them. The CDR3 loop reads CASSLSQGSYEQYF. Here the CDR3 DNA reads TGTGCCAGCAGTTTAAGTCAGGGCTCCTACGAGCAGTACTTC.

CDR3 nucleotides: TGTGCCAGCAAACCTATCGACAGGGGTCGAAACGAGCAGTACTTC. Encoded protein: CASKPIDRGRNEQYF. J is TRBJ2-7 and V is TRBV27; the match to TRBD1 covers 8 bases. CDR1 MNHEY and CDR2 SMNVEV come from the germline V gene (reference sequence). CDR3 length: 15 amino acids. V trimming: 7 bases; J trimming: 5 bases; junction bases outside the gene matches: 13.

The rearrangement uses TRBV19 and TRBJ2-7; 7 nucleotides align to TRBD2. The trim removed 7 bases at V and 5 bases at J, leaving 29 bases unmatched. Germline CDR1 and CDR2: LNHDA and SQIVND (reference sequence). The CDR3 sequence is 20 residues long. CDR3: CASKPRNKPVEQGGNDEQYF. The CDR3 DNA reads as TGTGCCAGTAAACCCAGGAATAAGCCAGTAGAGCAGGGAGGGAACGACGAGCAGTACTTC.

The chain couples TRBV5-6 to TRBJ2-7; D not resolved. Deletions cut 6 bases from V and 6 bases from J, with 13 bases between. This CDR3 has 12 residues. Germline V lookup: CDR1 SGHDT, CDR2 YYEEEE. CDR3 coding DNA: TGTGCCAGCACTCGCTTAGGAGCCGAGCAGTACTTC. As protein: CASTRLGAEQYF.

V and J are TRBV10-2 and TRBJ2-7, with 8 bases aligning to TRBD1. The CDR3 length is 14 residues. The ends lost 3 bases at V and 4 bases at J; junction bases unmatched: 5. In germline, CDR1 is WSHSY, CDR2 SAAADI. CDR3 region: CASSERTGSYEQYF. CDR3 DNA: TGCGCCAGCAGTGAACGGACAGGGAGTTACGAGCAGTACTTC.

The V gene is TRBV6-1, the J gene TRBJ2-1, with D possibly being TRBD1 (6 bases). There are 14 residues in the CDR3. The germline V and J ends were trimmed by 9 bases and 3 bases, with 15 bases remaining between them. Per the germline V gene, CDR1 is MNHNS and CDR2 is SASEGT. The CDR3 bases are TGTGCCAGTGGAACAGGGAGAGGCTACAATGAGCAGTTCTTC. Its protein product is CASGTGRGYNEQFF.

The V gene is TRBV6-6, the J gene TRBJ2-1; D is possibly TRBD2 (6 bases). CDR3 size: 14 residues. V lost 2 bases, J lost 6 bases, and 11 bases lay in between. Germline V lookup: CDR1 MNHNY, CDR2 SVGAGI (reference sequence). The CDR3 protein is CASSYAEGSNEQFF. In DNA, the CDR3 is TGTGCCAGCAGTTACGCGGAGGGGAGCAATGAGCAGTTCTTC.

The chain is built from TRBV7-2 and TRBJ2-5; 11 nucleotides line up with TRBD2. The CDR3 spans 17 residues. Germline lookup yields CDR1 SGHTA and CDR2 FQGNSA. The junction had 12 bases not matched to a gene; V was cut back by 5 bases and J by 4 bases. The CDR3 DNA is TGTGCCAGCAGCCCCGGACTAGCGGGTTTAGTAGGAGAGACCCAGTACTTC. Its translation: CASSPGLAGLVGETQYF.

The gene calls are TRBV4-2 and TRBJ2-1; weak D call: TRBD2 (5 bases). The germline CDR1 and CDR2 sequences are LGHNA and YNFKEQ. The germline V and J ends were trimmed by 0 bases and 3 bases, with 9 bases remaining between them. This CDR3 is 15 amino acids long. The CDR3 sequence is CASSQDERHYNEQFF. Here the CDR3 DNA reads TGTGCCAGCAGCCAAGATGAGCGGCACTACAATGAGCAGTTCTTC.

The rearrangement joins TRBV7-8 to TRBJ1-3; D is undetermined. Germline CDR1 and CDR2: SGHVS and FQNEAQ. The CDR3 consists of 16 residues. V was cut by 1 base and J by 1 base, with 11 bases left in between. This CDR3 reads CASSLGQRLSGNTIYF. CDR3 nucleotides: TGTGCCAGCAGCTTAGGTCAGCGGCTTTCTGGAAACACCATATATTTT.

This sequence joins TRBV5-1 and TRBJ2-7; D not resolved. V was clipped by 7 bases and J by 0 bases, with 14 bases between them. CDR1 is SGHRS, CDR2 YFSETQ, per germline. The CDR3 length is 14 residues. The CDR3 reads CASSFQVSSYEQYF. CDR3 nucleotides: TGCGCCAGCTCCTTCCAGGTGAGCTCCTACGAGCAGTACTTC.

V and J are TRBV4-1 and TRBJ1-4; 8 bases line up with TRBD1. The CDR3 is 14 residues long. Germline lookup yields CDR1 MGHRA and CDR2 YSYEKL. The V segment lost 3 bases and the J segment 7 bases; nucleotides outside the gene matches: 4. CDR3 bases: TGCGCCAGCAGCCAGGACAGGGATAGTGAAAAACTGTTTTTT. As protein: CASSQDRDSEKLFF.

CDR3 coding DNA: TGCAGCGTTGAAGATGAGGCGGGGGAGCACTACGAGCAGTACTTC. As protein: CSVEDEAGEHYEQYF. The chain combines TRBV29-1 with TRBJ2-7, with 7 bases aligning to TRBD2. V was clipped by 0 bases and J by 3 bases; unmatched bases: 8. The CDR3 length is 15 residues. In germline, CDR1 is SQVTM, CDR2 ANQGSEA.

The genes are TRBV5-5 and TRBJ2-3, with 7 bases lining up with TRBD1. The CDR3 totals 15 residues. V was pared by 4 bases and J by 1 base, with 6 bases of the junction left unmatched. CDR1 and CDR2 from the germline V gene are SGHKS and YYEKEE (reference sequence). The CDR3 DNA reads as TGTGCCAGCAGCCCCCAGGGGGACGGCACAGATACGCAGTATTTT. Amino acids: CASSPQGDGTDTQYF.

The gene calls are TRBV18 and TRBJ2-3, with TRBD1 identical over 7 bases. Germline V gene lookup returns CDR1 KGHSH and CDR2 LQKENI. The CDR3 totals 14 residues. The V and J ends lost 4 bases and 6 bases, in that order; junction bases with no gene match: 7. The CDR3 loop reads CASSQDRHTDTQYF. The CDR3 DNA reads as TGTGCCAGCTCACAGGACAGGCACACGGATACGCAGTATTTT.